The 27 T cell receptor beta chains below all came from one sample that was sequenced in a study of cytomegalovirus exposure and HLA in healthy donors. The study ran its PCR with 60 Vbeta and 13 Jbeta primers. Data came from immunoSEQ multiplex PCR; TCRdb stores just in-frame clones and leaves some out. The sample has around 170,000 clones, about 81% seen once. Sequenced material: PBMCs. The receptors stem from a man aged 35 to 55 in good health and CMV-seronegative.

The CDR3 DNA follows: TGTGCCAGCAGCTCTAACCGGGGGGTGGGAGAGACCCAGTACTTC. Amino acids: CASSSNRGVGETQYF. The V gene is TRBV11-3, the J gene TRBJ2-5; 7 bases are a match to TRBD2. The germline CDR1 and CDR2 sequences are SGHNT and YENEEA. There are 15 residues in the CDR3. The junction had 9 bases not matched to a gene; V was cut back by 4 bases and J by 4 bases.

The chain uses TRBV6-1 and TRBJ1-2; a weak D match, TRBD1 (6 bases). V lost 2 bases, J lost 8 bases, and 15 bases lay in between. The CDR3 sequence is 14 residues long. Germline CDR1 is MNHNS and CDR2 is SASEGT. CDR3 in DNA: TGTGCCAGCAGTGAACAAGGCAGGGGACAAGGCTACACCTTC. It is translated as CASSEQGRGQGYTF.

This chain connects TRBV19 to TRBJ1-1; TRBD1 matches at 7 bases. The CDR3 is 14 amino acids. From germline, CDR1 is LNHDA and CDR2 SQIVND (reference sequence). J was trimmed by 1 base and V by 7 bases; bases with no gene match: 6. The CDR3 is CASISDRSNTEAFF. In DNA form, the CDR3 reads TGTGCCAGTATATCGGACAGGTCGAACACTGAAGCTTTCTTT.

The chain links TRBV4-3 to TRBJ2-3, with 9 bases identical to TRBD2. This CDR3 is 17 amino acids long. Germline V gene data show CDR1 as LGHNA and CDR2 as YSLEER. Trimming took 3 bases from V and 2 from J; bases not matched to a gene: 9. CDR3 region: CASSHDGSGGSTDTQYF. The CDR3 DNA is TGCGCCAGCAGCCACGACGGAAGCGGGGGGTCCACAGATACGCAGTATTTT.

The rearrangement uses TRBV15 and TRBJ2-1; 9 positions agree with TRBD2. The CDR3 length is 16 residues. J lost 3 bases, V lost 1 base, and 4 bases had no gene match. Looked up from germline, CDR1 is LNHNV and CDR2 is YYDKDF (reference sequence). This CDR3 reads CATSRGSGRYYNEQFF. The CDR3 DNA sequence: TGTGCCACCAGCAGAGGTAGCGGGAGATACTACAATGAGCAGTTCTTC.

The chain recombines TRBV5-6 with TRBJ1-1; D ambiguous. The CDR3 has 13 amino acids. CDR1 and CDR2 from the germline V gene are SGHDT and YYEEEE. The germline V and J ends were trimmed by 2 bases and 1 base, with 6 bases remaining between them. CDR3 DNA sequence: TGTGCCAGCAGCTTCGGCGGGAACACTGAAGCTTTCTTT. Its protein product is CASSFGGNTEAFF.

In DNA, the CDR3 is TGTGCCAGCAGAATAGCCGGAGTGAACACTGAAGCTTTCTTT. It is translated as CASRIAGVNTEAFF. The chain is built from TRBV7-9 and TRBJ1-1; D gene unclear. CDR3 length equals 14 residues. V lost 6 bases to trimming and J lost 0 bases, with 11 bases between them. Per germline, CDR1 SEHNR and CDR2 FQNEAQ (reference sequence).

This chain uses TRBV5-1 with TRBJ2-7; weak D call: TRBD1 (6 bases). V dropped 4 bases and J dropped 2 bases, with 22 bases sitting between them. Looked up from germline, CDR1 is SGHRS and CDR2 is YFSETQ. CDR3 length equals 17 residues. CDR3 residues: CASSTQTQGRLPYEQYF. CDR3 bases: TGCGCCAGCAGCACACAGACACAGGGTCGGTTACCCTACGAGCAGTACTTC.

The chain couples TRBV11-1 to TRBJ2-5; TRBD2 is a possible D gene (5 bases). CDR3 length: 11 residues. Per the germline V gene, CDR1 is SGHAT and CDR2 is FQDESV (reference sequence). V dropped 1 base and J dropped 10 bases, with 7 bases sitting between them. In nucleotides, the CDR3 is TGTGCCAGCAGCTTAGGACGGGGCCAGTACTTC. Translation gives CASSLGRGQYF.

This clone has just one count. The chain links TRBV2 to TRBJ1-2, with TRBD1 matching over 9 bases. The junction had 6 bases not matched to a gene; V was cut back by 2 bases and J by 5 bases. This CDR3 comprises 15 residues. CDR1 is SNHLY and CDR2 is FYNNEI in the germline V gene. The CDR3 reads CASSETGQGKYGYTF. For the CDR3, the DNA is TGTGCCAGCAGTGAAACTGGACAGGGGAAGTATGGCTACACCTTC.

The rearrangement links TRBV7-2 to TRBJ1-6, with TRBD1 as a possible D gene (6 bases). Germline V lookup: CDR1 SGHTA, CDR2 FQGNSA. V was cut by 1 base and J by 6 bases, with 10 bases left in between. The CDR3 consists of 15 residues. The CDR3 DNA is TGTGCCAGCAGCTTAGATCAGGGGCGTAATTCACCCCTCCACTTT. The encoded protein is CASSLDQGRNSPLHF.

This clone has more than one count but fewer than ten. The chain couples TRBV5-1 to TRBJ2-7; 7 nucleotides align to TRBD1. V trimming: 0 bases; J trimming: 5 bases; junction bases outside the gene matches: 8. The CDR3 extends over 15 amino acids. Germline V gene data show CDR1 as SGHRS and CDR2 as YFSETQ. Written as DNA, the CDR3 is TGCGCCAGCAGCTTGGAGGGGACAGATCCCCACGAGCAGTACTTC. Its protein is CASSLEGTDPHEQYF.

The chain combines TRBV4-3 with TRBJ2-1, with a weak D call TRBD2 (5 bases). This CDR3 comprises 16 residues. V gave up 0 bases and J gave up 7 bases, with 16 bases separating them. CDR1 LGHNA and CDR2 YSLEER come from the germline V gene. CDR3 nucleotide sequence: TGCGCCAGCAGCCAAGACCAAACCCCCCGGGGAAATGAGCAGTTCTTC. It translates to CASSQDQTPRGNEQFF.

This clone was counted only a few times. This chain joins TRBV27 and TRBJ2-5; 12 bases fit TRBD2. CDR1 is MNHEY, CDR2 SMNVEV, per germline (reference sequence). This CDR3 is 17 amino acids long. V dropped 8 bases and J dropped 4; count of bases not matched to a gene: 14. The CDR3 reads CASGAGLAGSPAETQYF. In DNA form, the CDR3 reads TGTGCCAGCGGAGCCGGACTAGCGGGGAGCCCGGCAGAGACCCAGTACTTC.

The rearrangement links TRBV16 to TRBJ1-2; D is ambiguous. The V gene's germline CDR1 is KGHSY and CDR2 FQNENV. The germline V and J ends were trimmed by 6 bases and 7 bases, with 21 bases remaining between them. The CDR3 covers 15 residues. The CDR3 here is CASSPEVVSSRGYTF. The CDR3 bases are TGTGCCAGCAGTCCCGAGGTAGTGTCAAGCCGTGGCTACACCTTC.

This chain links TRBV4-1 with TRBJ2-7; 7 bases match TRBD1. CDR1 and CDR2 from the germline V gene are MGHRA and YSYEKL. This CDR3 spans 15 amino acids. The trim removed 0 bases at V and 2 bases at J, leaving 4 bases unmatched. CDR3 in amino acids: CASSQDKGQTYEQYF. In nucleotides, the CDR3 is TGCGCCAGCAGCCAAGATAAGGGACAGACCTACGAGCAGTACTTC.

This clone was detected only once. The chain couples TRBV4-3 to TRBJ2-7; 10 bases match TRBD1. J lost 4 bases, V lost 4 bases, and 16 bases had no gene match. CDR3 length equals 18 residues. Germline CDR1 is LGHNA and CDR2 is YSLEER. The DNA for the CDR3 is TGCGCCAGCAGCCGGCATCGTAACCTTGGACAGGGGGTGTACGAGCAGTACTTC. Its translation is CASSRHRNLGQGVYEQYF.

The chain uses TRBV10-3 and TRBJ2-7; possibly TRBD2 for D (5 bases). The CDR3 consists of 14 residues. Germline CDR1 ENHRY, CDR2 SYGVKD. Trimming cost V 0 bases and J 3 bases, with 9 bases left between them. The CDR3 is CAISESEVDYEQYF. In DNA, the CDR3 is TGTGCCATCAGTGAGTCGGAGGTGGACTACGAGCAGTACTTC.

The chain recombines TRBV19 with TRBJ2-5; 7 nucleotides align to TRBD2. V trimming: 5 bases; J trimming: 0 bases; junction bases outside the gene matches: 9. The CDR3 consists of 16 residues. Per the germline V gene, CDR1 is LNHDA and CDR2 is SQIVND (reference sequence). The CDR3 DNA is TGTGCCAGTAGTCCTGCTAGCGGTCAGTACCAAGAGACCCAGTACTTC. This codes for CASSPASGQYQETQYF.

The chain links TRBV2 to TRBJ2-1; 8 nucleotides match TRBD2. The germline gives CDR1 SNHLY, CDR2 FYNNEI. The CDR3 is made up of 15 amino acids. V lost 7 bases and J lost 5; bases outside the gene matches: 10. The CDR3 is CASIPTSARHNEQFF. The CDR3 DNA reads TGTGCCAGCATCCCGACTAGCGCCCGGCACAATGAGCAGTTCTTC.

CDR3 region: CASSIQGPMNTEAFF. CDR3 coding DNA: TGTGCCAGTAGTATCCAGGGCCCTATGAACACTGAAGCTTTCTTT. The V gene is TRBV19, the J gene TRBJ1-1; tentatively, D is TRBD1 (5 bases). Germline lookup yields CDR1 LNHDA and CDR2 SQIVND (reference sequence). This CDR3 comprises 15 residues. V was pared by 3 bases and J by 0 bases, with 11 bases between.

The rearrangement joins TRBV9 to TRBJ2-1; 7 positions agree with TRBD1. CDR1 and CDR2 from the germline V gene are SGDLS and YYNGEE. This CDR3 region has 14 residues. The trim removed 3 bases at V and 7 bases at J, leaving 7 bases unmatched. The CDR3 loop reads CASSASPGGNEQFF. The CDR3 bases are TGTGCCAGCAGCGCATCCCCAGGGGGTAATGAGCAGTTCTTC.

In this sample, this clone turned up a few times. V usage is TRBV6-1 and J usage is TRBJ1-2; TRBD1 aligns across 10 bases. The ends lost 6 bases at V and 8 bases at J; junction bases unmatched: 9. The CDR3 is made up of 14 amino acids. Germline V gene lookup returns CDR1 MNHNS and CDR2 SASEGT. Here the CDR3 reads CASSLNRDRGGYTF. The DNA for the CDR3 is TGTGCCAGCAGCTTAAACCGGGACAGGGGCGGCTACACCTTC.

This clone has just a few counts. V usage is TRBV13 and J usage is TRBJ2-7, with 7 bases fitting TRBD1. J lost 0 bases, V lost 3 bases, and 14 bases had no gene match. This CDR3 region has 18 residues. CDR1 PRHDT and CDR2 FYEKMQ come from the germline V gene (reference sequence). The DNA of the CDR3 is TGTGCCAGCAGCTTGGCTTTCGCCGGGACAGAGTTCTCCTACGAGCAGTACTTC. Protein product: CASSLAFAGTEFSYEQYF. Drawing the rest from reference TRBV13 and TRBJ2-7, the complete variable domain is AAGVIQSPRHLIKEKRETATLKCYPIPRHDTVYWYQQGPGQDPQFLISFYEKMQSDKGSIPDRFSAQQFSDYHSELNMSSLELGDSALYFCASSLAFAGTEFSYEQYFGPGTRLTVT.

J is TRBJ2-2 and V is TRBV15; D ambiguous. Trimming removed 1 base from V and 5 bases from J, with 8 bases in between. CDR3 length: 14 residues. Germline V gives CDR1 LNHNV, CDR2 YYDKDF (reference sequence). Written as DNA, the CDR3 is TGTGCCACCAGCAGAGCGGTAAAGACCGGGGAGCTGTTTTTT. It codes for CATSRAVKTGELFF.

The chain has TRBV5-5 and TRBJ2-1, with 8 bases matching TRBD2. The V gene end was trimmed by 0 bases and the J gene end by 4 bases; junction bases not matched to a gene: 6. The CDR3 consists of 16 residues. Looked up from germline, CDR1 is SGHKS and CDR2 is YYEKEE (reference sequence). CDR3 in amino acids: CASSLASGGVYNEQFF. Written as DNA, the CDR3 is TGTGCCAGCAGCTTGGCTTCGGGGGGGGTTTACAATGAGCAGTTCTTC.

V usage is TRBV30 and J usage is TRBJ2-3; 9 bases align to TRBD2. Germline CDR1 reads GTSNPN; CDR2 reads SVGIG (reference sequence). Unmatched junction bases numbered 10, after V lost 1 base and J lost 8 bases. This CDR3 region has 15 residues. The CDR3 here is CAWSGMLAGRGTQYF. CDR3 nucleotides: TGTGCCTGGAGTGGAATGCTAGCGGGGAGGGGTACGCAGTATTTT.